Listed here are 9 T cell receptor beta chains from one sample, sequenced in a study of blood T cell repertoires in COVID-19 (dated by TCRdb to about 2020). Library creation used the immunoSEQ multiplex PCR assay. The table was pulled from immuneACCESS by TCRdb, which kept in-frame rearrangements only. Such tables lose some clones; where checked, under half of the loss comes from unresolved V genes, and the rest has no known cause. Counted in this sample were about 250,000 clones; around nine tenths of them appeared once. The ten largest clonotypes hold around 3% of the sample. The sequencing sample was made of peripheral blood. These receptors came from a man between 18 and 35 years old with active or convalescent COVID-19.

The rearrangement links TRBV9 to TRBJ2-7; 10 bases line up with TRBD1. The CDR3 runs to 14 residues. Germline V gene lookup returns CDR1 SGDLS and CDR2 YYNGEE. V shed 4 bases and J 2 bases; nucleotides not matched to a gene: 3. This chain's CDR3 is CASSSGQGAYEQYF. CDR3 nucleotide sequence: TGTGCCAGCAGCTCAGGACAGGGGGCCTACGAGCAGTACTTC. Using reference TRBV9 and TRBJ2-7 for the parts outside the CDR3, the full variable domain is DSGVTQTPKHLITATGQRVTLRCSPRSGDLSVYWYQQSLDQGLQFLIQYYNGEERAKGNILERFSAQQFPDLHSELNLSSLELGDSALYFCASSSGQGAYEQYFGPGTRLTVT.

The V and J genes are TRBV7-8 and TRBJ2-5, with 10 bases matching TRBD2. Unmatched junction bases numbered 14, after V lost 5 bases and J lost 5 bases. Germline values: CDR1 SGHVS, CDR2 FQNEAQ. This CDR3 comprises 17 residues. CDR3 in amino acids: CASSPVGSSGRLETQYF. The CDR3 coding sequence is TGTGCCAGCAGCCCAGTAGGGTCTAGCGGGAGATTGGAGACCCAGTACTTC.

The chain links TRBV5-1 to TRBJ1-2, with 7 bases aligning to TRBD1. The CDR3 extends over 15 amino acids. Germline V CDR1 and CDR2: SGHRS, YFSETQ. The V gene end was trimmed by 4 bases and the J gene end by 5 bases; junction bases not matched to a gene: 11. The CDR3 nucleotides are TGCGCCAGCAGCCCCGGGACAGTAGGCCGATATGGCTACACCTTC. This gives the protein CASSPGTVGRYGYTF.

The rearrangement links TRBV7-9 to TRBJ2-5; 15 bases match TRBD2. CDR1 and CDR2 (germline): SEHNR, FQNEAQ (reference sequence). The CDR3 totals 17 residues. V dropped 4 bases and J dropped 3; count of bases not matched to a gene: 6. In DNA, the CDR3 is TGTGCCAGCAGCTCCTGGACTAGCGGGAGGGTGGAAGAGACCCAGTACTTC. It yields the protein CASSSWTSGRVEETQYF.

The chain carries TRBV19 and TRBJ1-1, with 7 bases aligning to TRBD1. V lost 1 base, J lost 5 bases, and 4 bases stayed unmatched. Germline V gene data show CDR1 as LNHDA and CDR2 as SQIVND (reference sequence). This CDR3 contains 14 residues. CDR3 nucleotide sequence: TGTGCCAGTAGTATAGGACAGGGAGAAACTGAAGCTTTCTTT. This encodes CASSIGQGETEAFF. Looking up the rest from reference TRBV19 and TRBJ1-1 gives the full variable domain: DGGITQSPKYLFRKEGQNVTLSCEQNLNHDAMYWYRQDPGQGLRLIYYSQIVNDFQKGDIAEGYSVSREKKESFPLTVTSAQKNPTAFYLCASSIGQGETEAFFGQGTRLTVV.

The chain employs TRBV19 and TRBJ1-6; 9 nucleotides line up with TRBD1. Trimming cost V 11 bases and J 10 bases; bases outside gene matches: 9. In germline, CDR1 is LNHDA, CDR2 SQIVND (reference sequence). The CDR3 contains 13 residues. The CDR3 sequence: CASEGQGTSPLHF. CDR3 bases: TGTGCCTCCGAGGGACAGGGAACGTCACCCCTCCACTTT.

The chain couples TRBV6-5 to TRBJ2-1; 10 bases are a match to TRBD2. The CDR3 contains 14 residues. The germline V gene has CDR1 MNHEY and CDR2 SVGAGI. Losses at the gene ends were 6 bases for V and 8 bases for J; bases not matched to a gene: 7. Written as DNA, the CDR3 is TGTGCCAGCAGGGCTAGCGGGAGAATAGATGAGCAGTTCTTC. Translation gives CASRASGRIDEQFF.

The V gene is TRBV7-6, the J gene TRBJ1-1, with TRBD1 matching 7 bases. Germline-derived CDR1 and CDR2 are SGHVS and FNYEAQ. V lost 2 bases to trimming and J lost 0 bases; unmatched junction nucleotides: 6. CDR3 length equals 16 residues. The CDR3 region is CASSLRQGLMNTEAFF. CDR3 DNA: TGTGCCAGCAGCTTAAGACAGGGATTAATGAACACTGAAGCTTTCTTT.

The chain uses TRBV5-1 and TRBJ2-5; 11 bases are a match to TRBD2. This CDR3 spans 16 amino acids. Unmatched junction bases numbered 6, after V lost 0 bases and J lost 5 bases. Germline V gives CDR1 SGHRS, CDR2 YFSETQ. The CDR3 loop is CASSLAGVAGGETQYF. The CDR3 coding sequence is TGCGCCAGCAGCTTGGCCGGGGTAGCGGGAGGGGAGACCCAGTACTTC.